One and the same sample provided the 3 T cell receptor beta chains below, sequenced in a study of tumor-infiltrating lymphocytes in primary liver carcinoma. Without any cell sorting, about 19-32 mg of bulk tissue yielded co-extracted RNA and DNA. The researchers produced TCR beta cDNA from around 0.5 ug total RNA with a constant-region primer. Library construction for TCR beta comprised three nested multiplex PCR rounds performed with slightly modified ARM-PCR. Primers for the first two PCR rounds were TRBV1-TRBV30 forward primers and a C-beta reverse primer (approximately 9 cycles per round). TCRdb re-called the multiplex PCR reads through MiXCR, storing one row per CDR3 protein. The data hold roughly 22,000 distinct CDR3 sequences, with around 82% observed a single time. Material: liver tumor tissue from sampling region 2. The subset was: tumor region T2, inferior pole. The receptors here all came from a woman in her 30s with primary liver carcinoma and hepatitis B virus infection.

The chain couples TRBV28 to TRBJ1-2; D not certain. Germline V gene lookup returns CDR1 MDHEN and CDR2 SYDVKM. Trimming left V 5 bases short and J 10 bases short, with 17 bases between. This CDR3 is 13 amino acids long. For the CDR3, the DNA is TGTGCCAGCAGTCAGCCTCCGAACTATAACTACACCTTC. Translated, it gives CASSQPPNYNYTF.

With respect to this clonotype: In this CDR3 the conserved last residue, phenylalanine or tryptophan, is missing, so a read error is likely. The rearrangement joins TRBV11-3 to TRBJ2-7; 8 positions agree with TRBD2. Germline V CDR1 and CDR2: SGHNT, YENEEA. The CDR3 is 16 amino acids. V dropped 5 bases and J dropped 2; count of bases not matched to a gene: 11. The CDR3 DNA is TGTGCCAGCAGCCCCCTAGGACTAGCTACGACCTACGAGCAGTACCTC. Its translation is CASSPLGLATTYEQYL.

Regarding this clonotype: Without the conserved terminal phenylalanine or tryptophan, this CDR3 likely stems from a read error. This rearrangement joins TRBV11-2 to TRBJ2-1, with 7 bases lining up with TRBD2. V was clipped by 5 bases and J by 4 bases; unmatched bases: 11. The CDR3 has 16 amino acids. Germline lookup yields CDR1 SGHAT and CDR2 FQNNGV. CDR3 protein: CASSTSLAVGYNEQFL. CDR3 nucleotide sequence: TGTGCCAGCAGCACCTCTCTAGCGGTAGGGTACAATGAGCAGTTCTTA.